This passage covers 14 T cell receptor beta chains from one sample sequenced in a study of identical twins. TCRdb re-called the 5' RACE reads through MiXCR, storing one row per CDR3 protein. The sample consists of about 480,000 distinct CDR3 sequences, 14% of them appearing once. This sample was shared with a second study, whose subject was yellow fever vaccine responses in identical twins.

The sample consisted of CD4+ T cells sorted from blood. These receptors came from a woman younger than 35 in good health.

The rearrangement links TRBV11-3 to TRBJ2-7; a possible D gene is TRBD2 (6 bases). V lost 2 bases and J lost 2, with 13 bases in between. CDR1 SGHNT and CDR2 YENEEA come from the germline V gene. The CDR3 sequence is 15 residues long. The DNA of the CDR3 is TGTGCCAGCAGCTTACGTGCGGGGCCCACCTACGAGCAGTACTTC. It encodes CASSLRAGPTYEQYF.

V and J are TRBV3-1 and TRBJ2-7, with 10 bases fitting TRBD1. Germline CDR1 and CDR2: LGHDT and YNNKEL (reference sequence). The CDR3 sequence is 15 residues long. V was pared by 6 bases and J by 4 bases, with 9 bases of the junction left unmatched. CDR3 region: CASRLRGTGVYEQYF. The CDR3, as DNA: TGTGCCAGCAGACTCCGCGGGACAGGGGTGTACGAGCAGTACTTC.

The sample holds a few counts of this clonotype. J is TRBJ2-3 and V is TRBV29-1, with TRBD1 as a possible D gene (5 bases). Germline loops: CDR1 SQVTM, CDR2 ANQGSEA. This CDR3 region has 16 residues. With 1 base removed from V and 2 bases from J, the gap between germline ends came to 16 bases. The CDR3 here is CSVEGGASVATDTQYF. The CDR3 DNA reads as TGCAGCGTTGAAGGTGGGGCATCCGTGGCCACAGATACGCAGTATTTT.

A few counts support this clonotype. The J gene is TRBJ1-1, the V gene TRBV28; a possible D gene is TRBD1 (5 bases). CDR3 size: 14 residues. Germline assignment: CDR1 MDHEN and CDR2 SYDVKM. Trimming pared 3 bases from V and 11 bases from J, leaving 19 bases between. CDR3 nucleotides: TGTGCCAGCAGTTTCATCACTTCCGGGGGATTGGCTTTCTTT. Protein sequence: CASSFITSGGLAFF.

The V gene is TRBV3-1, the J gene TRBJ2-7; 9 positions match TRBD1. V was clipped by 4 bases and J by 3 bases; unmatched bases: 10. The germline V gene has CDR1 LGHDT and CDR2 YNNKEL (reference sequence). The CDR3 has 16 amino acids. CDR3 region: CASSRKPGQGYYEQYF. Written as DNA, the CDR3 is TGTGCCAGCAGCCGGAAACCGGGACAGGGTTACTACGAGCAGTACTTC.

In this sample, this clonotype turned up a few times. V and J are TRBV5-6 and TRBJ2-1, with 11 positions matching TRBD2. In germline, CDR1 is SGHDT, CDR2 YYEEEE. The CDR3 has 15 residues. V lost 4 bases to trimming and J lost 7 bases; unmatched junction nucleotides: 7. CDR3 residues: CASSELAGVSNEQFF. DNA of the CDR3: TGTGCCAGCAGCGAACTAGCGGGAGTTTCTAATGAGCAGTTCTTC. Full variable domain (missing parts from reference TRBV5-6 and TRBJ2-1): DAGVTQSPTHLIKTRGQQVTLRCSPKSGHDTVSWYQQALGQGPQFIFQYYEEEERQRGNFPDRFSGHQFPNYSSELNVNALLLGDSALYLCASSELAGVSNEQFFGPGTRLTVL.

The V call is TRBV12-3 or TRBV12-4, the J call TRBJ2-1, with 15 bases fitting TRBD2. The CDR3 sequence is 15 residues long. With 4 bases clipped from V and 9 bases from J, the junction kept 4 bases outside the gene matches. CDR3 in amino acids: CASSSGLAGGIEQFF. The CDR3, as DNA: TGTGCCAGCAGTTCGGGACTAGCGGGGGGAATTGAGCAGTTCTTC.

The chain combines TRBV7-8 with TRBJ2-5; 7 positions agree with TRBD1. Germline CDR1 reads SGHVS; CDR2 reads FQNEAQ. This CDR3 has 15 residues. With V trimmed by 3 bases and J by 2 bases, 6 bases remained unmatched. The DNA of the CDR3 is TGTGCCAGCAGCTTCGACACAGGGGAACAAGAGACCCAGTACTTC. It encodes CASSFDTGEQETQYF.

V gene TRBV7-3 combines with J gene TRBJ2-1; D remains ambiguous. CDR1 SGHTA and CDR2 FQGTGA come from the germline V gene. V lost 1 base to trimming and J lost 7 bases, with 11 bases between them. CDR3 size: 14 residues. The CDR3 nucleotides are TGTGCCAGCAGCTTAAGCCCCGCTAGGAATGAGCAGTTCTTC. Protein sequence: CASSLSPARNEQFF.

This chain links TRBV7-2 with TRBJ2-2, with unresolved D. The germline V gene encodes CDR1 SGHTA and CDR2 FQGNSA. The CDR3 totals 13 residues. Trimming pared 5 bases from V and 0 bases from J, leaving 4 bases between. The DNA of the CDR3 is TGTGCCAGCAGCAGACCGAACACCGGGGAGCTGTTTTTT. Amino acids: CASSRPNTGELFF.

This chain links TRBV28 with TRBJ2-1, with 7 nucleotides matching TRBD2. CDR3 size: 15 residues. V lost 3 bases to trimming and J lost 1 base; unmatched junction nucleotides: 3. Germline V gene sequence: CDR1 MDHEN, CDR2 SYDVKM. The CDR3: CASSFLGGSYNEQFF. Written as DNA, the CDR3 is TGTGCCAGCAGTTTTTTGGGGGGGTCCTACAATGAGCAGTTCTTC.

The chain employs TRBV7-2 and TRBJ1-2, with D unclear. The CDR3 is 13 amino acids. The V gene lost 2 bases and the J gene lost 2 bases, with 6 bases spanning the gap. Germline assignment: CDR1 SGHTA and CDR2 FQGNSA. Written as DNA, the CDR3 is TGTGCCAGCAGCTTATTCCGAAACTATGGCTACACCTTC. Translated, it gives CASSLFRNYGYTF.

This clonotype was observed a handful of times. J is TRBJ2-5 and V is TRBV5-1, with D tentatively TRBD2 (6 bases). Germline values: CDR1 SGHRS, CDR2 YFSETQ. The CDR3 has 14 residues. Trimming removed 0 bases from V and 5 bases from J, with 11 bases in between. CDR3 coding DNA: TGCGCCAGCAGCTTGGCGGGGGTAGAGGAGACCCAGTACTTC. Its protein product is CASSLAGVEETQYF.

This chain uses TRBV6-2 or TRBV6-3 with TRBJ2-7; 9 bases are a match to TRBD2. This CDR3 is 15 amino acids long. Germline V CDR1 and CDR2: MNHEY, SVGEGT. With 5 bases clipped from V and 0 bases from J, the junction kept 5 bases outside the gene matches. The CDR3 loop is CASSHSGSRSYEQYF. CDR3 bases: TGTGCCAGCAGTCATAGCGGGAGTCGCTCCTACGAGCAGTACTTC.